These T cell receptor beta chains were read from a single sample in a study of blood T cell repertoires in COVID-19. Only in-frame clones appear in the TCRdb table, and some are missing; sequencing was by immunoSEQ multiplex PCR. The table records over 200,000 clones, 70% to 90% of them present only once. Sequences were obtained from PBMCs or T cells enriched from blood (not recorded which). Source of these receptors: a man aged 25-40 years who had recovered from COVID-19. Both conserved end residues are trimmed from each CDR3.

v_gene	j_gene	CDR3aa
TRBV27	TRBJ2-2	ASTLGGASGELF
TRBV6-1	TRBJ1-2	ASSEEQITNYGYT
TRBV12-3/TRBV12-4	TRBJ1-2	ASSFGVSYGYT
TRBV11-2	TRBJ2-7	ASSQGASYEQY
TRBV12-3/TRBV12-4	TRBJ1-6	ASSFSEDSPLH
TRBV19	TRBJ2-7	ASSMGLAVSYEQY
TRBV29-1	TRBJ2-7	SGGVTDYEQY
TRBV29-1	TRBJ2-7	SVVLGPRGTYEQY
TRBV5-4	TRBJ1-6	ASSLLRQGGSPLH
TRBV7-2	TRBJ1-1	ATSYRALNTEAF
TRBV18	TRBJ1-6	ASSTTDSLGSPLH
TRBV28	TRBJ2-3	ASSYSPGLGSDTQY
TRBV28	TRBJ1-2	ASSFSANYGYT
TRBV18	TRBJ1-1	ASSPDRVTEAF
TRBV5-1	TRBJ1-6	ASSAPTGSSNSPLH